The 17 T cell receptor beta chains reported below all come from one sample, sequenced in a study of blood T cell repertoires in COVID-19. Profiled with immunoSEQ multiplex PCR; TCRdb holds only in-frame clones, not every one. Of nearly 300,000 clones listed, about 81% were seen once; the top ten hold over 1.1%. Sequenced sample: peripheral blood. These TCRs come from a human donor with COVID-19, enrolled during active disease. The donor label of this sample is uncertain.

The chain carries TRBV7-2 and TRBJ2-3; 7 nucleotides align to TRBD2. CDR1 and CDR2 (germline): SGHTA, FQGNSA. The J segment lost 2 bases and the V segment lost 5 bases, leaving 4 bases of the junction unmatched. The CDR3 is made up of 14 amino acids. DNA of the CDR3: TGTGCCAGCAGCCAGAGCGGGGACACAGATACGCAGTATTTT. This translates into CASSQSGDTDTQYF. Drawing the rest from reference TRBV7-2 and TRBJ2-3, the complete variable domain is GAGVSQSPSNKVTEKGKDVELRCDPISGHTALYWYRQSLGQGLEFLIYFQGNSAPDKSGLPSDRFSAERTGGSVSTLTIQRTQQEDSAVYLCASSQSGDTDTQYFGPGTRLTVL.

The V call is TRBV5-1, the J call TRBJ2-2; D might be TRBD1 (5 bases). CDR1 is SGHRS and CDR2 is YFSETQ in the germline V gene. V lost 3 bases to trimming and J lost 2 bases, with 17 bases between them. There are 17 residues in the CDR3. The CDR3 region is CASSSPWPDSNTGELFF. The CDR3 region has the DNA TGCGCCAGCAGCTCGCCTTGGCCCGACAGTAACACCGGGGAGCTGTTTTTT.

This chain joins TRBV5-1 and TRBJ2-7; D not certain. Trimming cost V 2 bases and J 6 bases, with 9 bases left between them. The CDR3 runs to 12 residues. Germline CDR1 SGHRS, CDR2 YFSETQ. CDR3 coding DNA: TGCGCCAGCAGCTTAGTCGAAGCCGAGCAGTACTTC. Translated, it gives CASSLVEAEQYF.

J is TRBJ2-7 and V is TRBV19; TRBD1 matches at 8 bases. The CDR3 covers 13 residues. V dropped 8 bases and J dropped 5; count of bases not matched to a gene: 8. Germline CDR1 LNHDA, CDR2 SQIVND (reference sequence). The CDR3 loop is CASSRQGNDEQYF. CDR3 in DNA: TGTGCCAGTTCCAGACAGGGGAATGACGAGCAGTACTTC.

The chain carries TRBV7-2 and TRBJ2-1; 13 bases align to TRBD2. Germline assignment: CDR1 SGHTA and CDR2 FQGNSA. The CDR3 contains 14 residues. J lost 10 bases, V lost 5 bases, and 5 bases had no gene match. The CDR3 DNA reads as TGTGCCAGCAGCCCCGGGACTAGCGGGGACGAGCAGTTCTTC. It specifies CASSPGTSGDEQFF.

V gene TRBV7-9 combines with J gene TRBJ2-7, with D unresolved. V was clipped by 3 bases and J by 3 bases, with 12 bases between them. Germline CDR1 and CDR2: SEHNR and FQNEAQ (reference sequence). The CDR3 extends over 14 amino acids. The CDR3 coding sequence is TGTGCCAGCAGCTTGGGCCGTAACAACTACGAGCAGTACTTC. This codes for CASSLGRNNYEQYF.

The gene calls are TRBV12-3 or TRBV12-4 and TRBJ1-2; D is unclear. The CDR3 totals 12 residues. V gave up 9 bases and J gave up 1 base, with 9 bases separating them. The chain's CDR3 is CASTPNNYGYTF. As DNA, the CDR3 is TGTGCCAGTACACCAAATAACTATGGCTACACCTTC.

The V and J genes are TRBV7-9 and TRBJ1-1; 7 nucleotides match TRBD1. The CDR3 covers 15 residues. Germline V lookup: CDR1 SEHNR, CDR2 FQNEAQ (reference sequence). With 0 bases clipped from V and 10 bases from J, the junction kept 11 bases outside the gene matches. CDR3 protein: CASSLATGTPVGAFF. DNA of the CDR3: TGTGCCAGCAGCTTAGCGACAGGGACTCCCGTGGGAGCTTTCTTT.

The rearrangement links TRBV11-2 to TRBJ2-1, with D perhaps matching TRBD2 (6 bases). The CDR3 spans 15 residues. V was pared by 3 bases and J by 9 bases, with 18 bases between. Germline V CDR1 and CDR2: SGHAT, FQNNGV. The CDR3 reads CASSFATRLAGEQFF. The CDR3, as DNA: TGTGCCAGCAGCTTCGCGACTAGGCTGGCGGGTGAGCAGTTCTTC.

This sequence joins TRBV10-3 and TRBJ2-1; TRBD2 agrees at 11 bases. CDR3 length: 18 residues. With V trimmed by 3 bases and J by 2 bases, 9 bases remained unmatched. Germline assignment: CDR1 ENHRY and CDR2 SYGVKD. CDR3 sequence reads: CAISDPGTSGTTYNEQFF. The CDR3 DNA is TGTGCCATCAGTGACCCCGGGACTAGCGGAACAACCTACAATGAGCAGTTCTTC.

This clone occurred once. The chain recombines TRBV13 with TRBJ2-1; perhaps TRBD2 as D (5 bases). This CDR3 has 15 residues. The ends were cut back, 1 base at V and 7 bases at J, with 14 bases in the middle. Per the germline V gene, CDR1 is PRHDT and CDR2 is FYEKMQ (reference sequence). This CDR3 reads CASSLVRRVPNEQFF. CDR3 DNA sequence: TGTGCCAGCAGCTTAGTTAGGCGGGTCCCAAATGAGCAGTTCTTC.

This chain uses TRBV19 with TRBJ2-1, with a weak D call TRBD2 (6 bases). CDR1 and CDR2 (germline): LNHDA, SQIVND (reference sequence). CDR3 length equals 14 residues. Trimming took off 4 bases at V and 8 bases at J, with 15 bases between the two ends. Here the CDR3 reads CASSNLAGGHEQFF. CDR3 nucleotides: TGTGCCAGTAGTAATCTAGCCGGGGGTCATGAGCAGTTCTTC.

This clone has only one observation. The gene calls are TRBV9 and TRBJ1-1, with 7 bases matching TRBD1. CDR3 size: 14 residues. With V trimmed by 5 bases and J by 3 bases, 7 bases remained unmatched. Germline CDR1 is SGDLS and CDR2 is YYNGEE. Written as DNA, the CDR3 is TGTGCCAGCAGTTACCTCGACAGGGACACTGAAGCTTTCTTT. Residues: CASSYLDRDTEAFF.

The chain recombines TRBV9 with TRBJ1-3; 8 bases match TRBD1. This CDR3 is built from 17 residues. Germline V CDR1 and CDR2: SGDLS, YYNGEE. V gave up 3 bases and J gave up 0 bases; unmatched junction bases: 8. The CDR3 bases are TGTGCCAGCAGCGGGACTCGGGACAGGTCCTCTGGAAACACCATATATTTT. Amino acids: CASSGTRDRSSGNTIYF.

This sequence joins TRBV29-1 and TRBJ2-1; D perhaps matches TRBD2 (6 bases). CDR3 length: 12 amino acids. The V gene lost 4 bases and the J gene lost 3 bases, with 7 bases spanning the gap. The germline CDR1 and CDR2 sequences are SQVTM and ANQGSEA. The CDR3, as DNA: TGCAGCGTTGTGCGGGACTACAATGAGCAGTTCTTC. It encodes CSVVRDYNEQFF.

Concerning this clone: Distinct nucleotide sequences in the sample also encode this CDR3. V and J are TRBV19 and TRBJ2-5; D remains unclear. V lost 3 bases, J lost 5 bases, and 4 bases lay in between. CDR3 length: 11 residues. Per germline, CDR1 LNHDA and CDR2 SQIVND (reference sequence). CDR3 DNA: TGTGCCAGTAGTATCAGGGAGACCCAGTACTTC. Protein: CASSIRETQYF.

The chain joins TRBV11-2 to TRBJ2-1; 7 positions match TRBD2. Germline CDR1 is SGHAT and CDR2 is FQNNGV. With V trimmed by 5 bases and J by 6 bases, 7 bases remained unmatched. CDR3 length equals 14 residues. The CDR3 is CASSPGRGGNEQFF. CDR3 DNA: TGTGCCAGCAGCCCCGGCCGCGGGGGCAATGAGCAGTTCTTC.